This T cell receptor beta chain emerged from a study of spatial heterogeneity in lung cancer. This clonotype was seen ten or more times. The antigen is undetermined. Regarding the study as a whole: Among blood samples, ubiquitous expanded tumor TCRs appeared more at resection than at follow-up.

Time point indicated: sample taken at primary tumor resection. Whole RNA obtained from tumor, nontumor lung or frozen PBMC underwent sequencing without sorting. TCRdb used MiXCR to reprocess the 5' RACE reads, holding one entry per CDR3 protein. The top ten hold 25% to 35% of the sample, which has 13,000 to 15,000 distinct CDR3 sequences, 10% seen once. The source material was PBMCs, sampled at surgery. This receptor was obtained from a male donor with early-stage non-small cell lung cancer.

The CDR3 sequence: CASSLHSGGDNEQFF. As DNA, the CDR3 is TGTGCCAGCAGCCTTCATAGCGGGGGTGACAATGAGCAGTTCTTC. The chain has TRBV3-1 and TRBJ2-1; 9 bases fit TRBD2. CDR1 and CDR2 (germline): LGHDT, YNNKEL (reference sequence). Trimming took 4 bases from V and 5 from J; bases not matched to a gene: 6. This CDR3 region has 15 residues.